These 30 T cell receptor beta chains were all obtained from the same sample, sequenced in a study of T cell responses to AZD1222 COVID-19 vaccine. Libraries were prepared by immunoSEQ multiplex PCR; TCRdb keeps only in-frame clonotypes and omits some of them. Counted here are 97,000 or so clones, over 75% occurring once; the ten biggest clones make up around 3%. The starting material was peripheral blood, obtained on day 0 of AZD1222 vaccination. Receptors originate from an adult in good health.

The V and J genes are TRBV19 and TRBJ2-1; D remains ambiguous. The CDR3 runs to 12 residues. CDR1 is LNHDA and CDR2 is SQIVND in the germline V gene (reference sequence). The germline V and J ends were trimmed by 4 bases and 3 bases, with 4 bases remaining between them. CDR3 DNA sequence: TGTGCCAGTAGTACAAACTACAATGAGCAGTTCTTC. Translation gives CASSTNYNEQFF.

V usage is TRBV6-1 and J usage is TRBJ1-6; 8 bases match TRBD1. Germline V lookup: CDR1 MNHNS, CDR2 SASEGT. The CDR3 contains 16 residues. V was pared by 4 bases and J by 7 bases, with 9 bases of the junction left unmatched. The chain's CDR3 is CASSANWGQENSPLHF. In nucleotides, the CDR3 is TGTGCCAGCAGTGCGAACTGGGGACAGGAAAATTCACCCCTCCACTTT.

The chain links TRBV5-1 to TRBJ1-1; no clear D gene. The CDR3 has 15 residues. V shed 4 bases and J shed 5 bases, with 18 bases lying between them. Germline V gene lookup returns CDR1 SGHRS and CDR2 YFSETQ. The CDR3 nucleotides read TGCGCCAGCAGCCCGGAGTTCTTAGGGTATACTGAAGCTTTCTTT. Its protein product is CASSPEFLGYTEAFF. The full variable domain, completed using reference TRBV5-1 and TRBJ1-1, is KAGVTQTPRYLIKTRGQQVTLSCSPISGHRSVSWYQQTPGQGLQFLFEYFSETQRNKGNFPGRFSGRQFSNSRSEMNVSTLELGDSALYLCASSPEFLGYTEAFFGQGTRLTVV.

The chain couples TRBV5-4 to TRBJ1-2; D not certain. Trimming shortened V by 0 bases and J by 8 bases, and 14 bases separated the two germline ends. Looked up from germline, CDR1 is SGHNT and CDR2 is YYREEE (reference sequence). The CDR3 runs to 14 residues. The CDR3 DNA follows: TGTGCCAGCAGCTTGGTTCTCAGTTCGGAGGGCTACACCTTC. As protein: CASSLVLSSEGYTF.

This clone was seen a single time. This chain connects TRBV5-6 to TRBJ1-2; tentative D call: TRBD1 (6 bases). Germline-derived CDR1 and CDR2 are SGHDT and YYEEEE. This CDR3 spans 13 amino acids. V shed 0 bases and J shed 13 bases, with 16 bases lying between them. DNA for the CDR3: TGTGCCAGCAGCTTGGGTAACAGGGACCTATTCACCTTC. This gives the protein CASSLGNRDLFTF.

The chain is built from TRBV3-1 (or the pseudogene TRBV3-2) and TRBJ2-3; TRBD2 matches at 14 bases. Per the germline V gene, CDR1 is LGHDT and CDR2 is YNNKEL (reference sequence). Trimming cost V 6 bases and J 1 base; bases outside gene matches: 0. This CDR3 has 15 amino acids. This CDR3 reads CASRGLAGGTDTQYF. CDR3 in DNA: TGTGCCAGCAGGGGACTAGCGGGGGGCACAGATACGCAGTATTTT.

V and J are TRBV10-3 and TRBJ2-2, with TRBD2 matching 8 bases. Germline CDR1 and CDR2: ENHRY and SYGVKD. The CDR3 sequence is 16 residues long. J lost 3 bases, V lost 3 bases, and 6 bases had no gene match. The CDR3 reads CAISERGRIDTGELFF. The CDR3 coding sequence is TGTGCCATCAGTGAACGCGGGAGGATCGACACCGGGGAGCTGTTTTTT.

This sequence joins TRBV6-5 and TRBJ1-2; 8 nucleotides align to TRBD1. J was trimmed by 0 bases and V by 6 bases; bases with no gene match: 6. Per germline, CDR1 MNHEY and CDR2 SVGAGI. The CDR3 consists of 15 residues. The chain's CDR3 is CASRRTGRTNYGYTF. DNA of the CDR3: TGTGCCAGCAGACGGACAGGGAGAACTAACTATGGCTACACCTTC.

The V gene is TRBV3-1 (or the pseudogene TRBV3-2), the J gene TRBJ1-3; D is perhaps TRBD1 (6 bases). V was trimmed by 1 base and J by 2 bases, leaving 21 bases between them. The V gene's germline CDR1 is LGHDT and CDR2 YNNKEL (reference sequence). This CDR3 is built from 19 residues. This CDR3 reads CASSQVRSRGWTPGNTIYF. CDR3 DNA sequence: TGTGCCAGCAGCCAAGTGAGGTCCAGGGGATGGACTCCTGGAAACACCATATATTTT.

This clone showed up just once. The V and J genes are TRBV7-2 and TRBJ2-7; TRBD1 agrees at 9 bases. The CDR3 loop spans 13 amino acids. The V gene's germline CDR1 is SGHTA and CDR2 FQGNSA. With 1 base clipped from V and 7 bases from J, the junction kept 2 bases outside the gene matches. This CDR3 is CASSLDRGLEQYF. The CDR3 region has the DNA TGTGCCAGCAGCTTAGACAGGGGGCTTGAGCAGTACTTC.

The chain has TRBV7-9 and TRBJ1-6; tentatively, D is TRBD1 (5 bases). V was cut by 1 base and J by 10 bases, with 8 bases left in between. The germline gives CDR1 SEHNR, CDR2 FQNEAQ (reference sequence). The CDR3 contains 13 residues. The CDR3 is CASSLDRDSPLHF. The CDR3 nucleotides read TGTGCCAGCAGCTTAGATCGGGACTCACCCCTCCACTTT. The whole variable domain, remainder taken from reference TRBV7-9 and TRBJ1-6, is DTGVSQNPRHKITKRGQNVTFRCDPISEHNRLYWYRQTLGQGPEFLTYFQNEAQLEKSRLLSDRFSAERPKGSFSTLEIQRTEQGDSAMYLCASSLDRDSPLHFGNGTRLTVT.

This clone has a single count. V and J are TRBV9 and TRBJ1-6, with D possibly matching TRBD1 (6 bases). Trimming removed 2 bases at V and 8 bases at J, with 8 bases between. The CDR3 runs to 13 residues. CDR1 is SGDLS, CDR2 YYNGEE, per germline. CDR3 in amino acids: CASSVRTDSPLHF. CDR3 nucleotide sequence: TGTGCCAGCAGCGTTAGGACAGATTCACCCCTCCACTTT. Full variable domain (rest looked up from reference TRBV9 and TRBJ1-6): DSGVTQTPKHLITATGQRVTLRCSPRSGDLSVYWYQQSLDQGLQFLIQYYNGEERAKGNILERFSAQQFPDLHSELNLSSLELGDSALYFCASSVRTDSPLHFGNGTRLTVT.

This chain joins TRBV5-1 and TRBJ1-4; 7 positions agree with TRBD1. The germline CDR1 and CDR2 sequences are SGHRS and YFSETQ. Trimming at V came to 3 bases and at J to 8 bases, leaving 10 bases not matched to a gene. The CDR3 runs 15 residues. CDR3 sequence: CASSSMGDRGEKLFF. Here the CDR3 DNA reads TGCGCCAGCAGCTCTATGGGGGACAGAGGGGAAAAACTGTTTTTT.

The V gene is TRBV5-1, the J gene TRBJ1-2, with D perhaps TRBD1 (6 bases). Germline loops: CDR1 SGHRS, CDR2 YFSETQ. This CDR3 is 15 amino acids long. Between the trimmed V and J ends, which lost 4 bases and 4 bases, there was a span of 17 bases. The CDR3 here is CASSIQGTIGYGYTF. The CDR3 nucleotides are TGCGCCAGCAGCATACAGGGTACGATTGGCTATGGCTACACCTTC.

A few counts support this clone. The rearrangement joins TRBV18 to TRBJ1-1; D not certain. Deletions cut 3 bases from V and 7 bases from J, with 12 bases between. The CDR3 is 13 residues long. CDR1 and CDR2 from the germline V gene are KGHSH and LQKENI. CDR3 loop: CASSPWGGNEAFF. The CDR3 nucleotides are TGTGCCAGCTCACCGTGGGGAGGCAATGAAGCTTTCTTT.

In DNA form, the CDR3 reads TGTGCCACCAGCAGAGATGGCGAGAGCGGGAGGTACGAGCAGTACTTC. This encodes CATSRDGESGRYEQYF. The chain recombines TRBV15 with TRBJ2-7; 9 positions match TRBD2. CDR1 LNHNV and CDR2 YYDKDF come from the germline V gene (reference sequence). Trimming at V came to 0 bases and at J to 4 bases, leaving 7 bases not matched to a gene. The CDR3 length is 16 residues.

The chain joins TRBV10-3 to TRBJ2-7; no reliable D call. The CDR3 is 12 residues long. Trimming stripped 4 bases from V and 3 bases from J, with 7 bases between. Germline assignment: CDR1 ENHRY and CDR2 SYGVKD. The CDR3 loop reads CAISAIFYEQYF. The CDR3 nucleotides are TGTGCCATCAGTGCAATATTCTACGAGCAGTACTTC.

The chain joins TRBV9 to TRBJ2-2; D possibly corresponds to TRBD2 (6 bases). V lost 1 base, J lost 2 bases, and 15 bases lay in between. CDR3 length equals 17 residues. CDR1 SGDLS and CDR2 YYNGEE come from the germline V gene. CDR3 loop: CASSVYRGSGNTGELFF. As DNA, the CDR3 is TGTGCCAGCAGCGTATATCGGGGGAGTGGAAACACCGGGGAGCTGTTTTTT.

The V and J genes are TRBV6-6 and TRBJ2-2; 10 nucleotides line up with TRBD2. CDR1 and CDR2 (germline): MNHNY, SVGAGI (reference sequence). The CDR3 is 18 amino acids. V dropped 5 bases and J dropped 8; count of bases not matched to a gene: 17. CDR3 sequence: CASSHHEELAGVSGELFF. The CDR3 nucleotides are TGTGCCAGCAGTCACCATGAAGAGCTAGCGGGAGTGTCTGGGGAGCTGTTTTTT.

V is TRBV4-2 and J is TRBJ2-3, with TRBD2 matching over 9 bases. The CDR3 totals 15 residues. The V gene end was trimmed by 1 base and the J gene end by 2 bases; junction bases not matched to a gene: 1. Germline CDR1 is LGHNA and CDR2 is YNFKEQ. Here the CDR3 DNA reads TGTGCCAGCAGCCAAGGGACTAGCGACACAGATACGCAGTATTTT. It is translated as CASSQGTSDTDTQYF.

This clone was recorded only once. V gene TRBV15 combines with J gene TRBJ1-3, with TRBD1 as a possible D gene (6 bases). This CDR3 comprises 15 residues. CDR1 LNHNV and CDR2 YYDKDF come from the germline V gene (reference sequence). V lost 4 bases and J lost 0, with 10 bases in between. CDR3 DNA sequence: TGTGCCACCAGCAAAGGACAGAACTCTGGAAACACCATATATTTT. Translation gives CATSKGQNSGNTIYF. Together with reference TRBV15 and TRBJ1-3, the CDR3 gives the full variable domain: DAMVIQNPRYQVTQFGKPVTLSCSQTLNHNVMYWYQQKSSQAPKLLFHYYDKDFNNEADTPDNFQSRRPNTSFCFLDIRSPGLGDTAMYLCATSKGQNSGNTIYFGEGSWLTVV.

The chain employs TRBV21-1 and TRBJ2-3. TRBV21-1 constitutes a pseudogene. The CDR3 consists of 15 residues. CDR3 coding DNA: TGTGCCAGCAGGTTTGTGTGGTTTCACACAGATACGCAGTATTTT. Amino acids: CASRFVWFHTDTQYF.

The chain is built from TRBV6-5 and TRBJ1-4; D is ambiguous. V gave up 5 bases and J gave up 5 bases, with 12 bases separating them. CDR1 and CDR2 (germline): MNHEY, SVGAGI. The CDR3 is 14 amino acids. The CDR3 nucleotides are TGTGCCAGCAGTCCTACAGCTTACAATGAAAAACTGTTTTTT. The encoded protein is CASSPTAYNEKLFF.

The chain recombines TRBV30 with TRBJ1-1; 8 bases agree with TRBD1. With V trimmed by 7 bases and J by 7 bases, 11 bases remained unmatched. CDR1 GTSNPN and CDR2 SVGIG come from the germline V gene (reference sequence). The CDR3 is made up of 13 amino acids. CDR3 bases: TGTGCCTTAACGAAGGACAGGGAAAGTGAAGCTTTCTTT. Amino acid sequence: CALTKDRESEAFF.

The chain couples TRBV4-3 to TRBJ1-4; tentative D call: TRBD1 (5 bases). CDR1 and CDR2 from the germline V gene are LGHNA and YSLEER. There are 15 residues in the CDR3. With 0 bases removed from V and 3 bases from J, the gap between germline ends came to 8 bases. In nucleotides, the CDR3 is TGCGCCAGCAGCCAAGAGGCGGGGGCTAATGAAAAACTGTTTTTT. This sequence encodes CASSQEAGANEKLFF.

This clone was detected only once. The chain is built from TRBV5-1 and TRBJ2-3; a weak D match, TRBD1 (5 bases). Germline V gene sequence: CDR1 SGHRS, CDR2 YFSETQ. Trimming shortened V by 2 bases and J by 6 bases, and 13 bases separated the two germline ends. The CDR3 covers 14 residues. The CDR3 is CASSLGRATDTQYF. The CDR3 coding sequence is TGCGCCAGCAGCTTAGGCAGGGCAACGGATACGCAGTATTTT.

The chain employs TRBV7-8 and TRBJ1-5; no clear D. The ends were cut back, 5 bases at V and 0 bases at J, with 11 bases in the middle. The length of the CDR3 is 15 residues. Germline V gene data show CDR1 as SGHVS and CDR2 as FQNEAQ. The CDR3 DNA follows: TGTGCCAGCAGCATAACGACGGTTAGCAATCAGCCCCAGCATTTT. Amino acids: CASSITTVSNQPQHF.

The chain has TRBV7-9 and TRBJ2-5, with D tentatively TRBD1 or TRBD2 (5 bases each). Germline V CDR1 and CDR2: SEHNR, FQNEAQ (reference sequence). V gave up 5 bases and J gave up 7 bases, with 11 bases separating them. This CDR3 comprises 12 residues. The CDR3: CASSRDPGTQYF. CDR3 bases: TGTGCCAGCAGCCGGGACCCAGGGACCCAGTACTTC. The full variable domain, completed using reference TRBV7-9 and TRBJ2-5, is DTGVSQNPRHKITKRGQNVTFRCDPISEHNRLYWYRQTLGQGPEFLTYFQNEAQLEKSRLLSDRFSAERPKGSFSTLEIQRTEQGDSAMYLCASSRDPGTQYFGPGTRLLVL.

The V and J genes are TRBV5-6 and TRBJ2-7; TRBD2 matches at 11 bases. This CDR3 comprises 16 residues. Per the germline V gene, CDR1 is SGHDT and CDR2 is YYEEEE. V dropped 3 bases and J dropped 0; count of bases not matched to a gene: 5. The CDR3 region has the DNA TGTGCCAGCAGCTCAATGACTAGCGGGGACTCCTACGAGCAGTACTTC. Translation gives CASSSMTSGDSYEQYF.

The chain carries TRBV5-4 and TRBJ1-6, with D perhaps matching TRBD1 (6 bases). Trimming removed 0 bases from V and 0 bases from J, with 10 bases in between. Germline CDR1 and CDR2: SGHNT and YYREEE (reference sequence). This CDR3 has 17 residues. The DNA for the CDR3 is TGTGCCAGCAGCTTGGTTACAGGGCCCTCCTATAATTCACCCCTCCACTTT. Encoded protein: CASSLVTGPSYNSPLHF.